The rows below give T cell receptor beta chains drawn from one sample of a study of cytomegalovirus exposure and HLA in healthy donors. The data were produced by immunoSEQ multiplex PCR, yet TCRdb's version contains in-frame clones alone and is incomplete. The sample contains 110,000 or so clones, approximately 91% of which appear only once. What was sequenced was PBMCs. These receptor sequences come from a man aged 18 to 35 in good health and CMV-seropositive. Each CDR3 is given without its conserved first and last residue. Expanded clones are given a class, and other clones once, few, many or no size at all.

clone_size j_call v_call cdr3_aa
. TRBJ1-1 TRBV10-3 ATQTGAGNTEAF
. TRBJ2-1 TRBV5-4 ASSSGTGIHEQF
once TRBJ2-7 TRBV5-1 ASSLAVGQGVGEQY
. TRBJ2-1 TRBV7-2 ASSLWRLDNEQF
once TRBJ1-2 TRBV15 ATSRDLERGYT
. TRBJ1-3 TRBV29-1 SAVLRHSGNTIY
. TRBJ1-1 TRBV10-3 AQQQGRDTEAF
. TRBJ1-1 TRBV19 ASSMGSTEAF
. TRBJ2-7 TRBV10-2 ASSESGLATKQY
. TRBJ1-2 TRBV10-3 AISEPGALYGYT
. TRBJ2-1 TRBV29-1 SVEDSSTNEQF
once TRBJ1-6 TRBV10-3 AISELTGGNSPLH
. TRBJ1-1 TRBV5-6 ASSLRRAMNTEAF
. TRBJ1-5 TRBV4-2 ASSQEGGHQH
. TRBJ2-1 TRBV5-1 ASSAGGQVNEQF
. TRBJ2-7 TRBV7-2 ASSLAFPGQGGYEQY
. TRBJ1-2 TRBV7-9 ASSLVAPGDGYT
. TRBJ1-2 TRBV28 ATERGNYGYT
. TRBJ1-1 TRBV30 AWSRTGINTEAF
. TRBJ2-1 TRBV19 ASRLTGGGEQF
. TRBJ2-3 TRBV5-1 ASGPDRPQDTQY
. TRBJ2-5 TRBV6-1 ATRGLAGVQETQY
once TRBJ2-1 TRBV4-2 ASTEAGGRAHNEQF
. TRBJ2-2 TRBV4-3 ASSHRENTGELF
. TRBJ1-1 TRBV6-5 ASRLRDRNTEAF
few TRBJ1-2 TRBV5-4 ASSPGAVPYGYT
. TRBJ1-2 TRBV27 ASSLSAFRDGYT
. TRBJ1-2 TRBV6-1 ASSSRQGDYGYT
. TRBJ1-1 TRBV30 AWSVFKNTEAF
few TRBJ2-2 TRBV7-9 ASSLVENTGELF
. TRBJ1-4 TRBV4-3 ASSQTPPTRTATNEKLF
. TRBJ1-2 TRBV6-5 ASSPRTGLYGYT
. TRBJ2-3 TRBV5-5 ASSPDGRAADTQY
. TRBJ2-1 TRBV7-9 ASSGTGAPNEQF
. TRBJ1-1 TRBV7-9 ASKNDGRDTEAF
. TRBJ1-1 TRBV6-5 ASSTGRYTEAF
. TRBJ1-4 TRBV4-1 ASSQDAAEKLF
. TRBJ1-1 TRBV19 ASSIPGTEAF
. TRBJ2-1 TRBV9 ASSVAFGDRKYDEQF
few TRBJ1-6 TRBV6-5 ASSYSQGYGSPLH
. TRBJ1-6 TRBV19 ASSLRQQGFNSPLH
. TRBJ1-3 TRBV4-2 ASSRQTGGAAGNTIY
. TRBJ1-5 TRBV5-5 ASSAWGQANQPQH
. TRBJ2-5 TRBV7-9 ASSFQLVAAQETQY
. TRBJ2-5 TRBV19 ASSLTGVQETQY
few TRBJ2-3 TRBV6-5 ASSYSAVSTDTQY
. TRBJ2-4 TRBV5-1 ASSLSQGARADIQY
. TRBJ1-2 TRBV19 ASSLEDRAIYGYT
. TRBJ2-3 TRBV9 ASSVGLAGDTDTQY
. TRBJ2-5 TRBV4-2 ASSRGQAKFETQY
once TRBJ1-1 TRBV4-1 ASSQVQGVLEAF
. TRBJ1-4 TRBV5-1 ASSLAGQSEKLF
. TRBJ1-6 TRBV27 ASRVSTGNSPLH
. TRBJ1-2 TRBV10-3 AISGGTGGTFYGYT
once TRBJ2-7 TRBV5-1 ASSPDRGLREQY
. TRBJ1-2 TRBV5-8 ASSWTGGAVGYT
. TRBJ2-5 TRBV18 ASSQTLQETQY
. TRBJ2-4 TRBV6-5 ASSYGGLGAKNIQY
. TRBJ2-2 TRBV27 ASIESSPDTGELF